Listed below are T cell receptor beta chains from one sample, sequenced in a study of T cells after yellow fever vaccination. TCRdb ran MiXCR on the 5' RACE reads and lists one entry per CDR3 protein. The table lists 300,000 to 400,000 distinct CDR3 sequences, roughly 8.7% of them singletons. Here the sequenced sample was PBMCs, taken on the day of the first yellow fever vaccination. These receptors came from a man between 18 and 35 years old who received the YFV17D yellow fever vaccine. Each CDR3 is given with its conserved first and last residue. Each record gives: V gene, D gene, J gene, clone size, CDR3 protein, CDR3 DNA. D genes are given only for firm matches. For some rows the clone size is stated as once, few or many, or as a class when expanded; others skip it.

v_call: TRBV4-3; d_call: .; j_call: TRBJ1-5; clone_size: many; cdr3_aa: CASSASSGQPQHF; cdr3_nt: TGCGCCAGCAGTGCCAGTTCTGGTCAGCCCCAGCATTTT
v_call: TRBV28; d_call: .; j_call: TRBJ2-1; clone_size: few; cdr3_aa: CASSLGGHDNEQFF; cdr3_nt: TGTGCCAGCAGTTTAGGGGGACACGACAATGAGCAGTTCTTC
v_call: TRBV7-2; d_call: .; j_call: TRBJ2-2; clone_size: .; cdr3_aa: CASSLALRSGELFF; cdr3_nt: TGTGCCAGCAGCTTAGCCCTGCGATCCGGGGAGCTGTTTTTT
v_call: TRBV11-3; d_call: .; j_call: TRBJ2-2; clone_size: few; cdr3_aa: CASSLAGDITGELFF; cdr3_nt: TGTGCCAGCAGCTTAGCCGGGGACATCACCGGGGAGCTGTTTTTT
v_call: TRBV4-1; d_call: TRBD1; j_call: TRBJ1-1; clone_size: many; cdr3_aa: CASREDRGRLYTEAFF; cdr3_nt: TGCGCCAGCAGAGAGGACAGGGGGCGTTTGTACACTGAAGCTTTCTTT
v_call: TRBV12-3/TRBV12-4; d_call: TRBD1; j_call: TRBJ2-7; clone_size: many; cdr3_aa: CASSLRTGVKEQYF; cdr3_nt: TGTGCCAGCAGTTTAAGGACAGGGGTAAAAGAGCAGTACTTC
v_call: TRBV7-2; d_call: .; j_call: TRBJ1-4; clone_size: few; cdr3_aa: CASSSGTVEKLFF; cdr3_nt: TGTGCCAGCAGCTCCGGCACGGTCGAAAAACTGTTTTTT
v_call: TRBV7-2; d_call: .; j_call: TRBJ2-5; clone_size: few; cdr3_aa: CASSPNPRGLMETQYF; cdr3_nt: TGTGCCAGCAGCCCTAACCCACGGGGACTCATGGAGACCCAGTACTTC
v_call: TRBV14; d_call: .; j_call: TRBJ2-1; clone_size: .; cdr3_aa: CASSQDLPWSYNEQFF; cdr3_nt: TGTGCCAGCAGCCAAGATTTACCCTGGTCCTACAATGAGCAGTTCTTC
v_call: TRBV12-3/TRBV12-4; d_call: .; j_call: TRBJ2-3; clone_size: .; cdr3_aa: CASQRSDTQYF; cdr3_nt: TGTGCCAGCCAGCGGTCAGATACGCAGTATTTT
v_call: TRBV12-3/TRBV12-4; d_call: .; j_call: TRBJ1-6; clone_size: many; cdr3_aa: CASSTGPGMETYLHF; cdr3_nt: TGTGCCAGCAGCACAGGTCCGGGAATGGAAACATACCTCCACTTT
v_call: TRBV6-1; d_call: .; j_call: TRBJ1-5; clone_size: .; cdr3_aa: CASSDGPGRGNQPQHF; cdr3_nt: TGTGCCAGCAGTGACGGCCCAGGGCGGGGCAATCAGCCCCAGCATTTT
v_call: TRBV7-2; d_call: .; j_call: TRBJ2-3; clone_size: many; cdr3_aa: CASSFRSSSTDTQYF; cdr3_nt: TGTGCCAGCAGCTTCCGATCGTCTAGCACAGATACGCAGTATTTT
v_call: TRBV4-3; d_call: .; j_call: TRBJ2-3; clone_size: .; cdr3_aa: CASSQETAATDTQYF; cdr3_nt: TGCGCCAGCAGCCAAGAAACAGCCGCCACAGATACGCAGTATTTT
v_call: TRBV6-5; d_call: .; j_call: TRBJ1-2; clone_size: few; cdr3_aa: CASSPGSRSYTF; cdr3_nt: TGTGCCAGCAGCCCGGGCTCTAGGTCCTACACCTTC